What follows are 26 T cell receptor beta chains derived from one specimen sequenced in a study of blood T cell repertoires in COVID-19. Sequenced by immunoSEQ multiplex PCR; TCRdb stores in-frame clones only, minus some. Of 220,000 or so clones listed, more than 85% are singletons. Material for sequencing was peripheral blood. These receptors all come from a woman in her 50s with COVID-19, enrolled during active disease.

CDR3 bases: TGTGCCAGCAGCTATCGGACAGGGGGCCGGGAGACCCAGTACTTC. Translation: CASSYRTGGRETQYF. The chain links TRBV14 to TRBJ2-5; 11 bases are shared with TRBD1. J was trimmed by 5 bases and V by 5 bases; bases with no gene match: 7. The length of the CDR3 is 15 residues. Germline V gene data show CDR1 as SGHDN and CDR2 as FVKESK.

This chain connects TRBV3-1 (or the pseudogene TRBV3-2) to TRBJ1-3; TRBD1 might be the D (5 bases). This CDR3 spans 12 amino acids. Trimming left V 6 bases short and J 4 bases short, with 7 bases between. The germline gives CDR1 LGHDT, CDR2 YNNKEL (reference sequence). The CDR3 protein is CASRRTGNTIYF. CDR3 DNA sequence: TGTGCCAGCAGGCGGACAGGAAACACCATATATTTT.

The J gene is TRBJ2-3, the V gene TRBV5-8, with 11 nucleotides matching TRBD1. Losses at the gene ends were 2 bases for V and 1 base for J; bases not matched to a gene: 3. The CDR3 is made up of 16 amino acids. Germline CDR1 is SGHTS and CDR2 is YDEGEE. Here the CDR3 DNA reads TGTGCCAGCAGCTTTGGACAGGGGGCGGGCACAGATACGCAGTATTTT. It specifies CASSFGQGAGTDTQYF. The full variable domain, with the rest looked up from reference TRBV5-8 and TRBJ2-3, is EAGVTQSPTHLIKTRGQQATLRCSPISGHTSVYWYQQALGLGLQFLLWYDEGEERNRGNFPPRFSGRQFPNYSSELNVNALELEDSALYLCASSFGQGAGTDTQYFGPGTRLTVL.

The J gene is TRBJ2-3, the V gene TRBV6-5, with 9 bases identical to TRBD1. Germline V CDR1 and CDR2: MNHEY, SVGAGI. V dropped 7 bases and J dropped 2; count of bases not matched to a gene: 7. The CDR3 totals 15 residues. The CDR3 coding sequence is TGTGCCAGCAATTCAAGGGACAGGGTCACAGATACGCAGTATTTT. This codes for CASNSRDRVTDTQYF.

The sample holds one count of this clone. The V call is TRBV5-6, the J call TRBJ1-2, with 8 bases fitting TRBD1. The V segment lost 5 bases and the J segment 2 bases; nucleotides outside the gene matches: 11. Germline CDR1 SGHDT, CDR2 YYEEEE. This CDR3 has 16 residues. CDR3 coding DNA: TGTGCCAGCAGTAATGACAGGGGAAAGTGGAACTATGGCTACACCTTC. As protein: CASSNDRGKWNYGYTF.

Here the CDR3 reads CASSLGTGNTEAFF. The CDR3 region has the DNA TGTGCCAGCAGTTTAGGGACAGGGAACACTGAAGCTTTCTTT. V usage is TRBV28 and J usage is TRBJ1-1, with 8 bases fitting TRBD1. The V and J ends lost 2 bases and 1 base, in that order; junction bases with no gene match: 0. Germline assignment: CDR1 MDHEN and CDR2 SYDVKM. This CDR3 has 14 amino acids.

The CDR3, as DNA: TGTGCCAGCAGTGTCCCCGATGGAGTCAAAAACATTCAGTACTTC. It codes for CASSVPDGVKNIQYF. The chain is built from TRBV2 and TRBJ2-4; D remains unclear. The CDR3 has 15 residues. Between the trimmed V and J ends, which lost 4 bases and 3 bases, there was a span of 13 bases. The germline CDR1 and CDR2 sequences are SNHLY and FYNNEI.

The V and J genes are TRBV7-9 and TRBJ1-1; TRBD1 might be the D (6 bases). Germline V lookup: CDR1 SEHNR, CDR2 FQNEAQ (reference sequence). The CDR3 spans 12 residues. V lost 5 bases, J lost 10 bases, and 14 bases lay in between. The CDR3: CASSLGQIGAFF. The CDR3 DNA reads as TGTGCCAGCAGCCTCGGACAGATTGGAGCTTTCTTT.

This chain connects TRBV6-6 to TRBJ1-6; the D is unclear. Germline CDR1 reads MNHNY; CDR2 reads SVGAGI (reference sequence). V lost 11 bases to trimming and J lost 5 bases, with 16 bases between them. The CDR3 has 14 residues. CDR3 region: CAHREERDNSPLHF. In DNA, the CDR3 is TGTGCCCACCGGGAGGAGAGGGATAATTCACCCCTCCACTTT.

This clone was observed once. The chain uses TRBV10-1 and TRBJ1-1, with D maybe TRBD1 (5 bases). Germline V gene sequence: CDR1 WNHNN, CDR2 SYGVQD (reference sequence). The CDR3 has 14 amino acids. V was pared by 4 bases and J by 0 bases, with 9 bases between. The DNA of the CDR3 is TGCGCCAGCAGTGGGGGCCCGATGAACACTGAAGCTTTCTTT. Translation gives CASSGGPMNTEAFF.

The CDR3 nucleotides are TGTGCCAGCAGCCAAGATTTCGCGCCTAATGAGCAGTTCTTC. It codes for CASSQDFAPNEQFF. The chain joins TRBV3-1 (or the pseudogene TRBV3-2) to TRBJ2-1, with D hard to call. The CDR3 consists of 14 residues. Per germline, CDR1 LGHDT and CDR2 YNNKEL (reference sequence). Trimming removed 0 bases from V and 7 bases from J, with 10 bases in between.

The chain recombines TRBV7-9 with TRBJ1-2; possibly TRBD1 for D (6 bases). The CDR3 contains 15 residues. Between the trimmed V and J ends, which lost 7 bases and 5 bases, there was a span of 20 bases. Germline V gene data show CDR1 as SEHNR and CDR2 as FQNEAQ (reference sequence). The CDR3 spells CASTSTPRGVYGYTF. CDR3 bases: TGTGCCAGCACCTCTACCCCCAGGGGAGTGTATGGCTACACCTTC.

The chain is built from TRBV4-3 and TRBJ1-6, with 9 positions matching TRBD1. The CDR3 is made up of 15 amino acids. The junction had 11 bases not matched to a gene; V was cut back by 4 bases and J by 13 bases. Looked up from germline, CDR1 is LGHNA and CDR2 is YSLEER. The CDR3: CASSPGQGVSLPLHF. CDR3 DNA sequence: TGCGCCAGCAGCCCGGGACAGGGAGTATCGTTGCCCCTCCACTTT.

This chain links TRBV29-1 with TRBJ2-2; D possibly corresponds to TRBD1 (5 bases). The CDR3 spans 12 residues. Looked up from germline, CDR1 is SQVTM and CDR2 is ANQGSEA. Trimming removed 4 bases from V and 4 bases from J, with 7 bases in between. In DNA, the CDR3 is TGCAGCGTTGTACAGGTCACCGGGGAGCTGTTTTTT. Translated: CSVVQVTGELFF.

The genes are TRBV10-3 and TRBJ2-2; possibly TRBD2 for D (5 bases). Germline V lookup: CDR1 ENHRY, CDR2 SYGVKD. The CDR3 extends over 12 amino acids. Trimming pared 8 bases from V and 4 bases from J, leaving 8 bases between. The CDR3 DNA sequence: TGTGCCATCGCCGCGGGCACCGGGGAGCTGTTTTTT. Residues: CAIAAGTGELFF.

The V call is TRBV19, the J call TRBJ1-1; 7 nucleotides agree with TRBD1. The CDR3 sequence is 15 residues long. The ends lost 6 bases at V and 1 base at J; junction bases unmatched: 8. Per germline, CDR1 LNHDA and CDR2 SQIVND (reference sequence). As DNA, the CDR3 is TGTGCCAGTAGGCCCTCGGGACAGACGAACACTGAAGCTTTCTTT. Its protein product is CASRPSGQTNTEAFF.

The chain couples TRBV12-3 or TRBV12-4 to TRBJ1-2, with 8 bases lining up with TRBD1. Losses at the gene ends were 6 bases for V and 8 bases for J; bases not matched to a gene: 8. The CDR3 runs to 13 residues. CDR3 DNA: TGTGCCAGCAGACCAACAGGGGGGGGAGGCTACACCTTC. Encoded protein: CASRPTGGGGYTF.

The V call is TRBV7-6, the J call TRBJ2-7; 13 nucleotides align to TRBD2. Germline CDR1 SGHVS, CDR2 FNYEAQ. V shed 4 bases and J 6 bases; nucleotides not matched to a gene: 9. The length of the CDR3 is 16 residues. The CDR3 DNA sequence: TGTGCCAGCAGCTATGGACTAGCGGGGGCCCCCGCCGAGCAGTACTTC. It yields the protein CASSYGLAGAPAEQYF.

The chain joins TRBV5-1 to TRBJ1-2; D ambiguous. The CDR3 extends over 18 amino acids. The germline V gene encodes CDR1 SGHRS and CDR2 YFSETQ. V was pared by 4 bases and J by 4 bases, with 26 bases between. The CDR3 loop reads CASSPWVSGRTSGYGYTF. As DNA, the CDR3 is TGCGCCAGCAGCCCTTGGGTGTCCGGGAGAACTTCAGGCTATGGCTACACCTTC.

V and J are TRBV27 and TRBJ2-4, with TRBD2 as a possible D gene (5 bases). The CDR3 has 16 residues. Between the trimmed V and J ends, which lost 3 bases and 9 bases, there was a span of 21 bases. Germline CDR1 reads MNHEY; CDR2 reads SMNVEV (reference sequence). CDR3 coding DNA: TGTGCCAGCAGTTTCCCTCTGGGCCCCGAAAGCGGCATTCAGTACTTC. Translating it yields CASSFPLGPESGIQYF.

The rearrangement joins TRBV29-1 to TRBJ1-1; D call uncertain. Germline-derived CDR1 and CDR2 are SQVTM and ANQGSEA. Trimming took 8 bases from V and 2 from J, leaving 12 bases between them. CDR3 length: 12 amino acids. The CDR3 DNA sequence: TGCAGCACCCTCGCGGTTAACACTGAAGCTTTCTTT. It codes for CSTLAVNTEAFF.

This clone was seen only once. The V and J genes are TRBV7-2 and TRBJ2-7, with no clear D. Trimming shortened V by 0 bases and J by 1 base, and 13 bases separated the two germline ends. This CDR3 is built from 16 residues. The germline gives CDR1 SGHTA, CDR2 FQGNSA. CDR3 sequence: CASSLARHRGSYEQYF. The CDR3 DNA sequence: TGTGCCAGCAGCTTAGCGCGTCACCGAGGATCCTACGAGCAGTACTTC.

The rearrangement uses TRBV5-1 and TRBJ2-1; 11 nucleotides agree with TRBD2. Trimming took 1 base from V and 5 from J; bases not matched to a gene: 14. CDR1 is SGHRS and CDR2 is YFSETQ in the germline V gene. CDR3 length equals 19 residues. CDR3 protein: CASSLRAGLLAGAHNEQFF. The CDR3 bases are TGCGCCAGCAGCTTGCGGGCTGGGTTACTAGCGGGGGCCCACAATGAGCAGTTCTTC.

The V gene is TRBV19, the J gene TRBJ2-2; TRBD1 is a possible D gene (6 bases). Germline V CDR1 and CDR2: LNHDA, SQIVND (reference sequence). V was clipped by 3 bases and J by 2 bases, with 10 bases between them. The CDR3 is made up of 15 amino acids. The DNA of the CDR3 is TGTGCCAGTAGTATTGTAGGGGGAAACACCGGGGAGCTGTTTTTT. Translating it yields CASSIVGGNTGELFF.

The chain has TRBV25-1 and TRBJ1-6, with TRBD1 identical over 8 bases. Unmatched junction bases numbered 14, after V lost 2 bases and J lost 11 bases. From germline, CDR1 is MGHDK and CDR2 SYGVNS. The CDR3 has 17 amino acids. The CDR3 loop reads CASSEQSGGLRRPPLHF. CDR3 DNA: TGTGCCAGCAGTGAACAATCAGGGGGCCTGCGAAGACCACCCCTCCACTTT.

The CDR3 bases are TGTGCCACCAGCAGAGGACAGCTTAGACGGTATTTT. It specifies CATSRGQLRRYF. The V gene is TRBV15, the J gene TRBJ2-3, with D possibly TRBD1 on 5 matching bases. This CDR3 comprises 12 residues. The V end was cut by 1 base, the J end by 14 bases, with 13 bases between. Per germline, CDR1 LNHNV and CDR2 YYDKDF (reference sequence).